The 2 T cell receptor beta chains in this list originate from one sample, sequenced in a study of T-cell memory formation after mild COVID-19 (dated by TCRdb to the early 2020s). Library creation used 5' RACE. This sample was sequenced with an Illumina NovaSeq 6000. Using fastp at Q25 and MiXCR, TCRdb reprocessed the public reads and kept productive beta chains. Rows matching on CDR3 protein sequence are summarized as one entry with the most common DNA and genes. The sample contains roughly 110,000 distinct CDR3 sequences, over 13% of them found a single time. Of the sample, about 39% is held by the ten largest clones. The sample was PBMCs or a T cell subset sorted from them (not recorded which). The receptors here all came from a young man who had mild COVID-19 (a few samples of this study predate the infection). The sample titles of this study are shuffled in the database, so cell type and time point are left out; the donor was told from shared clones.

Only a few counts were recorded for this clonotype. The J gene is TRBJ1-2, the V gene TRBV4-1; D unresolved. The germline V gene has CDR1 MGHRA and CDR2 YSYEKL. The V end lost 1 base, the J end lost 4 bases, and 10 bases lay between the germline ends. The CDR3 is 14 amino acids. As DNA, the CDR3 is TGCGCCAGCAGCCAAGGAGGAGCGAGCTATGGCTACACCTTC. Translation gives CASSQGGASYGYTF.

In its sample, this clonotype was seen a few times. This chain uses TRBV5-1 with TRBJ2-5; unclear D gene. CDR3 length equals 15 residues. Trimming took off 3 bases at V and 0 bases at J, with 12 bases between the two ends. Germline V gene data show CDR1 as SGHRS and CDR2 as YFSETQ. CDR3 amino acids: CASSSNFGYQETQYF. For the CDR3, the DNA is TGCGCCAGCAGCTCCAACTTTGGGTACCAAGAGACCCAGTACTTC.